The 21 T cell receptor beta chains below all came from one sample that was sequenced in a study of Graves' ophthalmopathy and Graves' hyperthyroidism. From RNA, the CDR3 regions of TCR beta chains were amplified and sequenced. First-round RT-PCR used HTBI primers; second-round multiplex PCR followed. MiXCR, run by TCRdb on the multiplex PCR reads, gives a single entry per CDR3 protein. Of 1 million to 1.3 million distinct CDR3 sequences listed, 35% to 40% are singletons. Sequences were obtained from peripheral blood or thyroid tissue (not recorded which). The receptors derive from an adult man with Graves' hyperthyroidism.

This chain uses TRBV15 with TRBJ1-3; 7 bases match TRBD1. Germline V gene sequence: CDR1 LNHNV, CDR2 YYDKDF (reference sequence). Trimming cost V 3 bases and J 2 bases; bases outside gene matches: 4. CDR3 length: 15 amino acids. The CDR3: CATSSYGTAGNTIYF. As DNA, the CDR3 is TGTGCCACCAGCAGCTACGGGACAGCTGGAAACACCATATATTTT.

This clonotype has a count of ten or more. The chain combines TRBV20-1 with TRBJ2-7; D is perhaps TRBD1 (6 bases). V lost 2 bases and J lost 2, with 7 bases in between. Per germline, CDR1 DFQATT and CDR2 SNEGSKA (reference sequence). The CDR3 loop spans 12 amino acids. CDR3 in DNA: TGCAGTGCTAGACAGGGGACCTACGAGCAGTACTTC. It is translated as CSARQGTYEQYF.

This clonotype has ten or more counts. The rearrangement joins TRBV29-1 to TRBJ2-7; TRBD2 might be the D (5 bases). V lost 6 bases to trimming and J lost 9 bases, with 12 bases between them. The CDR3 length is 10 residues. Germline values: CDR1 SQVTM, CDR2 ANQGSEA. CDR3 in DNA: TGCAGCGTGGGTTACCGGGGGCAGTACTTC. Translated, it gives CSVGYRGQYF.

This clonotype was detected ten times or more. A read error is possible here, since a much larger clone lies one base away. This chain joins TRBV15 and TRBJ2-7; D might be TRBD2 (5 bases). The V gene lost 0 bases and the J gene lost 4 bases, with 7 bases spanning the gap. This CDR3 is 13 amino acids long. Germline V gene data show CDR1 as LNHNV and CDR2 as YYDKDF (reference sequence). CDR3 sequence: CATSREGRYEQYF. The CDR3 nucleotides are TGTGCCACCAGCAGAGAGGGGAGATACGAGCAGTACTTC.

V gene TRBV29-1 combines with J gene TRBJ2-7; D call uncertain. Germline lookup yields CDR1 SQVTM and CDR2 ANQGSEA. The V end lost 4 bases, the J end lost 7 bases, and 14 bases lay between the germline ends. The CDR3 runs to 12 residues. This CDR3 reads CSVGPNTGEQYF. The CDR3 DNA follows: TGCAGCGTTGGGCCGAACACCGGGGAGCAGTACTTC.

The chain has TRBV10-3 and TRBJ1-1; D is ambiguous. CDR3 size: 13 residues. V was shortened by 5 bases and J by 1 base, with 8 bases between the two germline ends. CDR1 and CDR2 (germline): ENHRY, SYGVKD. The DNA for the CDR3 is TGTGCCATCAGTTACGAGCCGAACACTGAAGCTTTCTTT. It is translated as CAISYEPNTEAFF.

Details on this clonotype: No conserved phenylalanine or tryptophan is present at the end of the CDR3, so a read error is the likely explanation. Because the CDR3's place on the DNA is in doubt, the DNA is left out and the CDR3 is given as listed by TCRdb. The chain combines TRBV11-2 with TRBJ1-1. The CDR3 length equals 8 residues, ends included. Germline CDR1 SGHAT, CDR2 FQNNGV. Here the CDR3 reads CASSFAGR.

This clonotype turned up a few times. The chain uses TRBV5-1 and TRBJ1-2; weak D call: TRBD1 (5 bases). V was trimmed by 3 bases and J by 6 bases, leaving 18 bases between them. Germline assignment: CDR1 SGHRS and CDR2 YFSETQ. The CDR3 spans 15 residues. The CDR3 DNA sequence: TGCGCCAGCAGCTCCCAGGGCAGGGCGTTAAATGGCTACACCTTC. As protein: CASSSQGRALNGYTF.

The chain joins TRBV9 to TRBJ1-1; TRBD1 is a possible D gene (6 bases). V was pared by 4 bases and J by 0 bases, with 13 bases between. Germline CDR1 SGDLS, CDR2 YYNGEE. The CDR3 spans 15 residues. CDR3 sequence: CASSKNTGLNTEAFF. CDR3 coding DNA: TGTGCCAGCAGCAAAAACACAGGGTTGAACACTGAAGCTTTCTTT.

J is TRBJ2-7 and V is TRBV9; perhaps TRBD1 as D (6 bases). Trimming took off 5 bases at V and 6 bases at J, with 12 bases between the two ends. The CDR3 is 12 amino acids. Germline loops: CDR1 SGDLS, CDR2 YYNGEE. In DNA form, the CDR3 reads TGTGCCAGCAGTTCCGAGACAGGCGAGCAGTACTTC. Encoded protein: CASSSETGEQYF.

The V gene is TRBV25-1, the J gene TRBJ2-2, with D perhaps matching TRBD2 (6 bases). The germline V and J ends were trimmed by 6 bases and 0 bases, with 11 bases remaining between them. This CDR3 has 15 residues. The germline V gene has CDR1 MGHDK and CDR2 SYGVNS. CDR3 loop: CASRMLAPNTGELFF. The CDR3 bases are TGTGCCAGCAGGATGCTAGCGCCGAACACCGGGGAGCTGTTTTTT. The complete variable domain, with remaining parts taken from reference TRBV25-1 and TRBJ2-2, reads EADIYQTPRYLVIGTGKKITLECSQTMGHDKMYWYQQDPGMELHLIHYSYGVNSTEKGDLSSESTVSRIRTEHFPLTLESARPSHTSQYLCASRMLAPNTGELFFGEGSRLTVL.

In this sample, this clonotype turned up a few times. This sequence joins TRBV4-3 and TRBJ2-6; D might be TRBD1 (5 bases). V was trimmed by 0 bases and J by 0 bases, leaving 15 bases between them. The CDR3 is made up of 19 amino acids. CDR1 is LGHNA, CDR2 YSLEER, per germline. The CDR3: CASSQDVWGSYSGANVLTF. The CDR3 DNA is TGCGCCAGCAGCCAAGACGTTTGGGGCTCGTACTCTGGGGCCAACGTCCTGACTTTC.

This clonotype was detected ten times or more. The chain links TRBV7-2 to TRBJ1-5; the match to TRBD1 covers 8 bases. There are 15 residues in the CDR3. Germline values: CDR1 SGHTA, CDR2 FQGNSA. V was pared by 1 base and J by 5 bases, with 4 bases of the junction left unmatched. The CDR3 protein is CASSLEQGVHQPQHF. Written as DNA, the CDR3 is TGTGCCAGCAGCTTAGAACAGGGGGTTCATCAGCCCCAGCATTTT.

This clonotype was counted ten times or more. The gene calls are TRBV29-1 and TRBJ1-1; D remains unclear. This CDR3 spans 15 amino acids. Per the germline V gene, CDR1 is SQVTM and CDR2 is ANQGSEA. The V gene lost 7 bases and the J gene lost 1 base, with 19 bases spanning the gap. CDR3 in amino acids: CSGDNSGSGNTEAFF. The CDR3 bases are TGCAGCGGTGACAACTCCGGCTCCGGGAACACTGAAGCTTTCTTT.

The chain recombines TRBV12-3 or TRBV12-4 with TRBJ1-5; the D gene is possibly TRBD1 (6 bases). The CDR3 runs 17 residues. V was cut by 0 bases and J by 4 bases, with 16 bases left in between. The CDR3 protein is CASSLALSGHSNQPQHF. The CDR3 nucleotides read TGTGCCAGCAGTTTAGCGCTCTCGGGACACTCTAATCAGCCCCAGCATTTT.

Regarding this clonotype: Mismatch with germline at one junction end may stem from a read error. The rearrangement joins TRBV10-2 to TRBJ2-7; 11 nucleotides match TRBD2. The CDR3 runs 15 residues. In germline, CDR1 is WSHSY, CDR2 SAAADI. The CDR3 nucleotides are TGTGCCAGCAGGGTGGGACTAGCGGACAGTTACGAGCAGTACTTC. This gives the protein CASRVGLADSYEQYF.

This clonotype has ten or more counts. V is TRBV20-1 and J is TRBJ1-2; 10 bases are shared with TRBD1. The CDR3 length is 14 residues. Germline CDR1 is DFQATT and CDR2 is SNEGSKA (reference sequence). V was pared by 6 bases and J by 8 bases, with 12 bases of the junction left unmatched. This CDR3 reads CSAISPGQGFGYTF. CDR3 nucleotide sequence: TGCAGTGCAATATCACCGGGACAGGGGTTCGGCTACACCTTC.

This clonotype was picked up a small number of times. Here the CDR3 DNA reads TGTGCCAGCAGCTCTCGGACTCGACGGTCGGAGACCCAGTACTTC. This encodes CASSSRTRRSETQYF. The rearrangement joins TRBV5-4 to TRBJ2-5, with D possibly TRBD2 on 5 matching bases. Trimming cost V 3 bases and J 5 bases, with 17 bases left between them. The CDR3 has 15 amino acids. From germline, CDR1 is SGHNT and CDR2 YYREEE (reference sequence).

As regards this clonotype: A junction boundary mismatches the germline segment, possibly from a read error. The J gene is TRBJ2-5, the V gene TRBV10-3, with 7 positions matching TRBD1. The CDR3 consists of 14 residues. CDR1 is ENHRY and CDR2 is SYGVKD in the germline V gene. DNA of the CDR3: TGTGCCAGCAGTGACGGGACAGTTAAAGAGACCCAGTACTTC. Its protein is CASSDGTVKETQYF.

The chain employs TRBV29-1 and TRBJ1-1; perhaps TRBD1 as D (6 bases). Trimming took 4 bases from V and 7 from J, leaving 19 bases between them. Germline lookup yields CDR1 SQVTM and CDR2 ANQGSEA. The CDR3 runs 14 residues. This CDR3 reads CSVAGGGVDGEAFF. CDR3 nucleotide sequence: TGCAGCGTTGCCGGGGGCGGGGTCGATGGTGAAGCTTTCTTT.

CDR3 sequence: CSARPLAGAQEAQHF. For the CDR3, the DNA is TGCAGTGCTAGGCCACTAGCGGGGGCCCAAGAGGCCCAGCATTTT. This chain joins TRBV20-1 and TRBJ1-5, with a weak D call TRBD1 (6 bases). V was cut by 3 bases and J by 11 bases, with 23 bases left in between. Per the germline V gene, CDR1 is DFQATT and CDR2 is SNEGSKA (reference sequence). The CDR3 has 15 amino acids.